The rows below give T cell receptor beta chains drawn from one sample of a study of blood T cell repertoires in COVID-19. Sequencing was performed with immunoSEQ multiplex PCR; in TCRdb, only in-frame clones are kept and a portion is missing. The top ten hold roughly 8.7% of the sample, which has some 180,000 clones, around 76% seen once. Sequencing was carried out using peripheral blood. The receptors shown here come from a woman between 45 and 65 years old with active or convalescent COVID-19. Each CDR3 is given with its conserved first and last residue. The D gene is left open where the match is weak. The listing skips clone size in some rows; elsewhere it reads once, few, many or a size class.

J gene: TRBJ2-7
V gene: TRBV5-4
D gene: -
clone size: few
CDR3 length: 15
CDR3 protein: CASSYGFSQSYEQYF
CDR3 DNA: TGTGCCAGCAGCTACGGGTTTTCCCAGAGCTACGAGCAGTACTTC

J gene: TRBJ2-2
V gene: TRBV6-6
D gene: -
clone size: -
CDR3 length: 15
CDR3 protein: CASSYDGQNTGELFF
CDR3 DNA: TGTGCCAGCAGTTACGACGGACAGAACACCGGGGAGCTGTTTTTT

J gene: TRBJ2-2
V gene: TRBV6-1
D gene: TRBD2
clone size: -
CDR3 length: 18
CDR3 protein: CASSDAQGGRTNTGELFF
CDR3 DNA: TGTGCCAGCAGTGACGCTCAGGGCGGGAGGACGAACACCGGGGAGCTGTTTTTT

J gene: TRBJ1-4
V gene: TRBV30
D gene: -
clone size: -
CDR3 length: 14
CDR3 protein: CAWSRGMAREKLFF
CDR3 DNA: TGTGCCTGGAGTCGGGGGATGGCGCGTGAAAAACTGTTTTTT

J gene: TRBJ2-5
V gene: TRBV29-1
D gene: -
clone size: -
CDR3 length: 13
CDR3 protein: CSVTRGRVETQYF
CDR3 DNA: TGCAGCGTTACCCGAGGCAGGGTGGAGACCCAGTACTTC

J gene: TRBJ1-2
V gene: TRBV10-3
D gene: TRBD1
clone size: -
CDR3 length: 13
CDR3 protein: CAISRDRDYGYTF
CDR3 DNA: TGTGCCATCAGTCGGGACAGGGACTATGGCTACACCTTC

J gene: TRBJ2-3
V gene: TRBV9
D gene: -
clone size: -
CDR3 length: 15
CDR3 protein: CASSPSYGGTDTQYF
CDR3 DNA: TGTGCCAGCAGCCCTAGCTATGGAGGCACAGATACGCAGTATTTT

J gene: TRBJ2-2
V gene: TRBV9
D gene: TRBD2
clone size: -
CDR3 length: 18
CDR3 protein: CASSVASGGALWGGELFF
CDR3 DNA: TGTGCCAGCAGCGTAGCTAGCGGGGGAGCCCTTTGGGGCGGGGAGCTGTTTTTT

J gene: TRBJ2-2
V gene: TRBV7-2
D gene: TRBD2
clone size: -
CDR3 length: 17
CDR3 protein: CASSLGLAGGNTGELFF
CDR3 DNA: TGTGCCAGCAGCTTAGGGCTAGCGGGGGGGAACACCGGGGAGCTGTTTTTT

J gene: TRBJ2-7
V gene: TRBV27
D gene: TRBD2
clone size: -
CDR3 length: 17
CDR3 protein: CASSLSVLAGGPGEQYF
CDR3 DNA: TGTGCCAGCAGTTTATCTGTGCTAGCGGGAGGGCCGGGGGAGCAGTACTTC

J gene: TRBJ1-2
V gene: TRBV6-6
D gene: -
clone size: -
CDR3 length: 14
CDR3 protein: CASSYAGTSGGYTF
CDR3 DNA: TGTGCCAGCAGTTACGCGGGGACCTCCGGCGGCTACACCTTC

J gene: TRBJ1-2
V gene: TRBV11-2
D gene: -
clone size: -
CDR3 length: 14
CDR3 protein: CASSRGRANYGYTF
CDR3 DNA: TGTGCCAGCAGCCGAGGAAGAGCTAACTATGGCTACACCTTC

J gene: TRBJ2-1
V gene: TRBV24-1
D gene: -
clone size: -
CDR3 length: 13
CDR3 protein: CATGLGGPSEQFF
CDR3 DNA: TGTGCCACCGGTTTGGGGGGGCCCAGTGAGCAGTTCTTC

J gene: TRBJ2-1
V gene: TRBV7-9
D gene: TRBD2
clone size: -
CDR3 length: 14
CDR3 protein: CASSRPGLAGVQFF
CDR3 DNA: TGTGCCAGCAGCCGACCTGGACTAGCGGGGGTTCAGTTCTTC

J gene: TRBJ1-4
V gene: TRBV5-6
D gene: -
clone size: -
CDR3 length: 15
CDR3 protein: CASSGSGIGNEKLFF
CDR3 DNA: TGTGCCAGCAGCGGGTCAGGAATCGGTAATGAAAAACTGTTTTTT

J gene: TRBJ1-1
V gene: TRBV11-2
D gene: -
clone size: -
CDR3 length: 14
CDR3 protein: CASSLEWGAGEAFF
CDR3 DNA: TGTGCCAGCAGCTTAGAGTGGGGCGCGGGGGAAGCTTTCTTT

J gene: TRBJ1-6
V gene: TRBV7-2
D gene: -
clone size: -
CDR3 length: 15
CDR3 protein: CASSSDNSKVSPLHF
CDR3 DNA: TGTGCCAGCAGCTCAGACAACTCGAAAGTTTCACCCCTCCACTTT

J gene: TRBJ1-1
V gene: TRBV19
D gene: -
clone size: -
CDR3 length: 13
CDR3 protein: CASSTGGDTEAFF
CDR3 DNA: TGTGCCAGTAGTACCGGCGGGGACACTGAAGCTTTCTTT

J gene: TRBJ1-4
V gene: TRBV5-5
D gene: TRBD1
clone size: -
CDR3 length: 17
CDR3 protein: CASSLGDRGFPNEKLFF
CDR3 DNA: TGTGCCAGCAGCTTGGGGGACAGGGGTTTCCCTAATGAAAAACTGTTTTTT

J gene: TRBJ2-3
V gene: TRBV29-1
D gene: -
clone size: -
CDR3 length: 14
CDR3 protein: CSVEVDTSTDTQYF
CDR3 DNA: TGCAGCGTTGAAGTTGACACGAGCACAGATACGCAGTATTTT

J gene: TRBJ2-1
V gene: TRBV19
D gene: -
clone size: -
CDR3 length: 16
CDR3 protein: CASSTTGTSRNNEQFF
CDR3 DNA: TGTGCCAGTAGTACAACCGGGACAAGCAGAAACAATGAGCAGTTCTTC

J gene: TRBJ2-3
V gene: TRBV2
D gene: TRBD2
clone size: -
CDR3 length: 16
CDR3 protein: CASRSGLAGSTDTQYF
CDR3 DNA: TGTGCCAGCAGGTCCGGACTAGCGGGTAGCACAGATACGCAGTATTTT

J gene: TRBJ1-1
V gene: TRBV18
D gene: -
clone size: few
CDR3 length: 14
CDR3 protein: CASSPGTRGAEAFF
CDR3 DNA: TGTGCCAGCTCCCCCGGCACCAGGGGTGCTGAAGCTTTCTTT

J gene: TRBJ1-4
V gene: TRBV28
D gene: TRBD1
clone size: -
CDR3 length: 15
CDR3 protein: CASSPPTGGYEKLFF
CDR3 DNA: TGTGCCAGCAGTCCCCCGACAGGGGGCTATGAAAAACTGTTTTTT

J gene: TRBJ2-1
V gene: TRBV19
D gene: TRBD1
clone size: -
CDR3 length: 16
CDR3 protein: CASSTHQTGSYNEQFF
CDR3 DNA: TGTGCCAGTAGTACCCACCAGACAGGGTCCTACAATGAGCAGTTCTTC

J gene: TRBJ2-1
V gene: TRBV24-1
D gene: TRBD2
clone size: -
CDR3 length: 15
CDR3 protein: CATSDAGLADNEQFF
CDR3 DNA: TGTGCCACCAGTGACGCTGGACTAGCCGACAATGAGCAGTTCTTC

J gene: TRBJ2-3
V gene: TRBV9
D gene: TRBD1
clone size: -
CDR3 length: 16
CDR3 protein: CASSAGDLQGADTQYF
CDR3 DNA: TGTGCCAGCAGCGCGGGGGACCTACAGGGGGCAGATACGCAGTATTTT

J gene: TRBJ1-4
V gene: TRBV6-5
D gene: -
clone size: -
CDR3 length: 14
CDR3 protein: CASSYDGGNEKLFF
CDR3 DNA: TGTGCCAGCAGTTACGATGGGGGGAATGAAAAACTGTTTTTT

J gene: TRBJ1-2
V gene: TRBV19
D gene: -
clone size: few
CDR3 length: 13
CDR3 protein: CASGSSRNYGYTF
CDR3 DNA: TGTGCCAGTGGGTCAAGCAGGAACTATGGCTACACCTTC

J gene: TRBJ2-1
V gene: TRBV10-3
D gene: -
clone size: -
CDR3 length: 12
CDR3 protein: CAISGGSGEQFF
CDR3 DNA: TGTGCCATCAGTGGAGGAAGTGGTGAGCAGTTCTTC

J gene: TRBJ1-2
V gene: TRBV27
D gene: -
clone size: few
CDR3 length: 16
CDR3 protein: CASSLIGQPTNYGYTF
CDR3 DNA: TGTGCCAGCAGTTTAATCGGACAGCCTACTAACTATGGCTACACCTTC

J gene: TRBJ2-3
V gene: TRBV7-2
D gene: -
clone size: -
CDR3 length: 15
CDR3 protein: CASSLAPTFTDTQYF
CDR3 DNA: TGTGCCAGCAGCTTAGCTCCAACATTTACAGATACGCAGTATTTT

J gene: TRBJ2-1
V gene: TRBV5-1
D gene: TRBD2
clone size: -
CDR3 length: 22
CDR3 protein: CASRDLGQGFFLRTSGSNEQFF
CDR3 DNA: TGCGCCAGCAGGGATCTGGGACAGGGTTTTTTTTTAAGGACTAGCGGGAGTAATGAGCAGTTCTTC

J gene: TRBJ2-3
V gene: TRBV6-1
D gene: -
clone size: few
CDR3 length: 13
CDR3 protein: CASSDNRADTQYF
CDR3 DNA: TGTGCCAGCAGTGATAACAGGGCAGATACGCAGTATTTT

J gene: TRBJ1-2
V gene: TRBV6-5
D gene: TRBD1
clone size: -
CDR3 length: 11
CDR3 protein: CASRGTRGSTF
CDR3 DNA: TGTGCCAGCAGGGGTACCAGGGGGTCGACCTTC

J gene: TRBJ2-1
V gene: TRBV7-3
D gene: TRBD1
clone size: -
CDR3 length: 15
CDR3 protein: CASSPDRGDYNEQFF
CDR3 DNA: TGTGCCAGCAGCCCGGACAGGGGGGACTACAATGAGCAGTTCTTC

J gene: TRBJ2-3
V gene: TRBV3-1/TRBV3-2
D gene: TRBD2
clone size: -
CDR3 length: 17
CDR3 protein: CASKPGLAGSSTDTQYF
CDR3 DNA: TGTGCCAGCAAACCGGGACTAGCGGGTTCTAGCACAGATACGCAGTATTTT

J gene: TRBJ1-3
V gene: TRBV19
D gene: -
clone size: -
CDR3 length: 14
CDR3 protein: CASSYGASGNTIYF
CDR3 DNA: TGTGCCAGTAGTTACGGAGCATCAGGAAACACCATATATTTT

J gene: TRBJ2-7
V gene: TRBV5-6
D gene: TRBD1
clone size: -
CDR3 length: 15
CDR3 protein: CASSLGDRQLNEQYF
CDR3 DNA: TGTGCCAGCAGCTTGGGGGACAGGCAGTTAAACGAGCAGTACTTC

J gene: TRBJ1-6
V gene: TRBV19
D gene: -
clone size: -
CDR3 length: 14
CDR3 protein: CASRMSSYNSPLHF
CDR3 DNA: TGTGCCAGTAGAATGAGCTCCTATAATTCACCCCTCCACTTT

J gene: TRBJ1-2
V gene: TRBV4-2
D gene: TRBD1
clone size: -
CDR3 length: 15
CDR3 protein: CASSQGTTGDYGYTF
CDR3 DNA: TGTGCCAGCAGCCAAGGAACCACAGGGGACTATGGCTACACCTTC

J gene: TRBJ2-1
V gene: TRBV10-3
D gene: TRBD2
clone size: -
CDR3 length: 19
CDR3 protein: CAISEPLGGLAGQYNEQFF
CDR3 DNA: TGTGCCATCAGTGAGCCCCTCGGGGGGCTAGCGGGGCAGTACAATGAGCAGTTCTTC

J gene: TRBJ1-2
V gene: TRBV28
D gene: TRBD1
clone size: -
CDR3 length: 17
CDR3 protein: CASRLGVNPGQPYGYTF
CDR3 DNA: TGTGCCAGCAGACTCGGGGTCAATCCGGGACAGCCTTATGGCTACACCTTC

J gene: TRBJ2-7
V gene: TRBV10-3
D gene: TRBD2
clone size: many
CDR3 length: 18
CDR3 protein: CAISRSSGRSTSSYEQYF
CDR3 DNA: TGTGCCATCAGCCGATCTAGCGGACGATCTACTTCCTCCTACGAGCAGTACTTC